The 4 T cell receptor beta chains below all came from one sample that was sequenced in a study of CD8+ T cells in alopecia areata. Treatment: oral pan-JAK inhibitor, 5-10 mg twice daily. TCR sequencing used cDNA made by reverse transcription of extracted RNA. This table comes from immunoSEQ multiplex PCR, and its TCRdb copy is limited to in-frame clones, with some not included. The repertoire holds about 180,000 clones, with roughly 63% as singletons. The specimen was CD4+ T cells sorted from blood, collected between weeks 55 and 70, from a patient treated with tofacitinib. Receptors were obtained from a human donor with alopecia areata.

The chain couples TRBV2 to TRBJ2-7; 9 nucleotides agree with TRBD1. With 6 bases clipped from V and 5 bases from J, the junction kept 11 bases outside the gene matches. Germline CDR1 reads SNHLY; CDR2 reads FYNNEI. The CDR3 contains 15 residues. The CDR3 DNA reads as TGTGCCAGCAGCCCTACCGGGACAGGGTCGAACGAGCAGTACTTC. This codes for CASSPTGTGSNEQYF.

The chain couples TRBV10-3 to TRBJ2-3; TRBD1 is a possible D gene (5 bases). The V and J ends lost 3 bases and 3 bases respectively, with 10 bases between them. Germline V lookup: CDR1 ENHRY, CDR2 SYGVKD. This CDR3 has 14 amino acids. In DNA, the CDR3 is TGTGCCATCAGTGACGACAGCTTAACAGATACGCAGTATTTT. Translation gives CAISDDSLTDTQYF.

The chain uses TRBV7-2 and TRBJ1-4; D possibly corresponds to TRBD1 (5 bases). The V gene lost 6 bases and the J gene lost 4 bases, with 12 bases spanning the gap. Per the germline V gene, CDR1 is SGHTA and CDR2 is FQGNSA. This CDR3 is built from 14 residues. The CDR3 region has the DNA TGTGCCAGCAGTCCGGGGGGAGTTAATGAAAAACTGTTTTTT. This codes for CASSPGGVNEKLFF.

This clone has only a few counts. The DNA of the CDR3 is TGTGCCAGCAGTCCCCGGTTCAGGGAGACCTACGAGCAGTACTTC. This sequence encodes CASSPRFRETYEQYF. The rearrangement uses TRBV27 and TRBJ2-7; D possibly uses TRBD1 or TRBD2 (5 bases each). This CDR3 comprises 15 residues. Germline V lookup: CDR1 MNHEY, CDR2 SMNVEV (reference sequence). The ends were cut back, 5 bases at V and 2 bases at J, with 16 bases in the middle.